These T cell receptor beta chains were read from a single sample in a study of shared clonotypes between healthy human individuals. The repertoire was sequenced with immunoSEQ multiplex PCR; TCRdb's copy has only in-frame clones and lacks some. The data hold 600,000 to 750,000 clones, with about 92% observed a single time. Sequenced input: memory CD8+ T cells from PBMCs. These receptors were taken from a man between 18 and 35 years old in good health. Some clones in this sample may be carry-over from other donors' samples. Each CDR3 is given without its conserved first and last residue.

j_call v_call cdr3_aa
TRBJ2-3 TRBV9 ASSHSSDTQY
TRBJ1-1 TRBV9 ASSDLGQPRTEAF
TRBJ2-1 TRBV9 ASSRGDNEQF
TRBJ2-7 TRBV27 ASSSVYSGVPDYEQY
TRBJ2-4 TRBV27 ASSLKDTGNIQY
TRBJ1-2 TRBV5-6 ASSLGLGYT
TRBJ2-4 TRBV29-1 SVLERTSDIQY
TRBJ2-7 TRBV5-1 ASRARLSYEQY
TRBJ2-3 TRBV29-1 SVVEGDTQY
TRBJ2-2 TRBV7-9 ASSSRGGTGELF
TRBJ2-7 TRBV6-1 ASSARTGDEQY
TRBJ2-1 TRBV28 ASSVGVSSYNEQF
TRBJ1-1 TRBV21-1 ASSKVGLRGASSRVTEAF
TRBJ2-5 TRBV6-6 ASSSLAGEETQY
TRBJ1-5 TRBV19 ASSSALGGSGRPQH
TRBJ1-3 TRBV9 ASSLGQENTIY
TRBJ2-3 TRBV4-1 ASSQGGASGSFGTDTQY
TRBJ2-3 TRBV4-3 ASSQDQDWNREADTQY
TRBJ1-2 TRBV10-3 ASSYLGYYGYT
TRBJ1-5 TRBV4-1 ASSQIEGGGQPQH
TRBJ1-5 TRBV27 ASSLTGLSQPQH
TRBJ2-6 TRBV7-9 ASSLSGAGANVLT
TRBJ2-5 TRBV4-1 ASSQARKILRVPQY
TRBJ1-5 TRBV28 ASREDRGHYNQPQH
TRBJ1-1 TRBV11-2 ASSLGTRLNTEAF
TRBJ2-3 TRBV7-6 ASSLGAPTNSKRDTQY
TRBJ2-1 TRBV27 ASSSGSRSHNEQF
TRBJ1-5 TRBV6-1 ASSERGASVNQPQH
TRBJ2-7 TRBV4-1 ASSQESGIGDYEQY
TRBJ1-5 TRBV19 ASSIVQGNNQPQH
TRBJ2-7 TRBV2 ASRHQGLEQY
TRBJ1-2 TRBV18 ASSPEFNYGYT
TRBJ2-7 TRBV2 ASGEGRTYEQY
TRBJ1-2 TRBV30 AWGGLGNYGYT
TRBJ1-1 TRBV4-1 ASSHLGGPEAF
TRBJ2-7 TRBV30 AWSVHRGEQY
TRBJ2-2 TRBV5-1 ASSEYGGRTGRLF
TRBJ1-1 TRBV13 ASSSRDRFGTEAF
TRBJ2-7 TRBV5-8 ASSFFPRGFSYEQY
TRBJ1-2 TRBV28 ASRDLDETGANYGYT
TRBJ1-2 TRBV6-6 ASSYSIVGQGGYT
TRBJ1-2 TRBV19 ASSIDQAGGAGYT
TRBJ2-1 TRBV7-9 ASSPPSEVLQF
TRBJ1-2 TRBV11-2 ASSLGPGNGYGYT
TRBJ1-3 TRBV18 ASSPLFGGNTIY